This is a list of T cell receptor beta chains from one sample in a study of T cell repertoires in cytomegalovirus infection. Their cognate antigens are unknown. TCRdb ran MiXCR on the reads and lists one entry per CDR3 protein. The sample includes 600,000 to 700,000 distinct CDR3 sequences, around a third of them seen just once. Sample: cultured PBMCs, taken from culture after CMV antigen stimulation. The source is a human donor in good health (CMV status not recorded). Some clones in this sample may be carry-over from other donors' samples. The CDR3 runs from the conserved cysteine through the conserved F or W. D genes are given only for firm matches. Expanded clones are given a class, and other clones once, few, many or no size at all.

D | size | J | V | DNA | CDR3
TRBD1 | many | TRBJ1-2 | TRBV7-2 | TGTGCCAGTAGCCGACAGGGGAACGGCTATGGCTACACCTTC | CASSRQGNGYGYTF
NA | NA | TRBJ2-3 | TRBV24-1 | TGTGCCACCAGTGGGGGGCAAAGCACAGATACGCAGTATTTT | CATSGGQSTDTQYF
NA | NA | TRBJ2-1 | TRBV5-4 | TGTGCCAGCAGCTTTGCCCCGAACAATGAGCAGTTCTTC | CASSFAPNNEQFF
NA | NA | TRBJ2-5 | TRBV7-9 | TGTGCCAGTCGGAGGGAAGAGACCCAGTACTTC | CASRREETQYF
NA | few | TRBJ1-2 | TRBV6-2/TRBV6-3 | TGTGCCAGCAATCCCGACGGGTTAGAAGGCTACACCTTC | CASNPDGLEGYTF
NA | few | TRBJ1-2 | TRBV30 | TGTGCCTGGAGTGTACCGGGGACGGAGCCTCTTCGCTATGGCTACACCTTC | CAWSVPGTEPLRYGYTF
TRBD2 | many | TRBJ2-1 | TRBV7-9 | TGTGCCAGCAGCCATGGGGGGGGGATTGAGCAGTTCTTC | CASSHGGGIEQFF
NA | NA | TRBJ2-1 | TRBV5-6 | TGTGCCAGCAGCTTGAGCGGCCCGAGCTCCTACAATGAGCAGTTCTTC | CASSLSGPSSYNEQFF
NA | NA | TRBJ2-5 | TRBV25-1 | TGTGCCAGCAGTGAACCAGGGTGGATGTGGGAGACCCAGTACTTC | CASSEPGWMWETQYF
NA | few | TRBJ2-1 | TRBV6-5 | TGTGCCAGCAGTTACGGGGTTCCCTCCTACAATGAGCAGTTCTTC | CASSYGVPSYNEQFF
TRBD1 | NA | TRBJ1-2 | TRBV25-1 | TGTGCCAGCAGTGACTCCTCGACAGGGGCCTATGGCTACACCTTC | CASSDSSTGAYGYTF
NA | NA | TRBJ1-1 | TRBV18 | TGTGCCAGCAGTCCGGGGGGACAGAACACTGAAGCTTTCTTT | CASSPGGQNTEAFF
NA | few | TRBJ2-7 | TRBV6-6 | TGTGCCAGCAGCACAGGGGACTACACCTACTACGAGCAGTACTTC | CASSTGDYTYYEQYF
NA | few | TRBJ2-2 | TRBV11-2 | TGTGCCAGCAGCCAAATAGGCAGATACACCGGGGAGCTGTTTTTT | CASSQIGRYTGELFF
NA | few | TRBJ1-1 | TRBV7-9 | TGTGCCAGCAACGAATTGGGTAGGGGCACTGAAGCTTTCTTT | CASNELGRGTEAFF
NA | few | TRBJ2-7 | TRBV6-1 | TGTGCCAGCAGGCCCGCTTTCGGCCCACTCTACGAGCAGTACTTC | CASRPAFGPLYEQYF
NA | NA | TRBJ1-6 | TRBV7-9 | TGTGCCAGCAATATGGGGGGCCCTTCACCCCTCCACTTT | CASNMGGPSPLHF
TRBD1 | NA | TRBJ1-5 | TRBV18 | TGTGCCAGCTCACCGTACAGGGGCACTAATCAGCCCCAGCATTTT | CASSPYRGTNQPQHF
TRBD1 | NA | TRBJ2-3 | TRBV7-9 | TGTGCCAGCAGCCGCGGACAGGGGGCAGGACGGGAGGCCACCACAGATACGCAGTATTTT | CASSRGQGAGREATTDTQYF
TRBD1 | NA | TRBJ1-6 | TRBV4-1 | TGTGCCAGCAGCCGCCCCAGGGGGACAGCCAATTCACCCCTCCACTTT | CASSRPRGTANSPLHF
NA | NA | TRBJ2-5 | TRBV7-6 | TGTGCCAGCAGCTTCCCCCGGGGCGGTCAAGAGACCCAGTACTTC | CASSFPRGGQETQYF
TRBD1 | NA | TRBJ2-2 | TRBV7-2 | TGTGCCAGCAACCACGGACAGGGGGCCTACACCGGGGAGCTGTTTTTT | CASNHGQGAYTGELFF
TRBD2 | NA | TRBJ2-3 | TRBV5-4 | TGTGCCAGCAGCCACAGCGGGGTCCGAGGAGATACGCAGTATTTT | CASSHSGVRGDTQYF
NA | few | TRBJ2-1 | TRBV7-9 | TGTGCCAGCAGATACCGAGAGTCCTACAATGAGCAGTTCTTC | CASRYRESYNEQFF
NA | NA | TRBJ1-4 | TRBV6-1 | TGTGCCAGCAGGACAGAACCACACGAAAAACTGTTTTTT | CASRTEPHEKLFF
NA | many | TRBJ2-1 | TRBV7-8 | TGTGCCAGCAGCTTAGTCGGCGCCCCATTCCCCTACAATGAGCAGTTCTTC | CASSLVGAPFPYNEQFF
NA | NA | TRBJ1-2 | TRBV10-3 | TGTGCCATCATTGACTCCTTTGGGCTCAGCTCTAACTATGGCTACACCTTC | CAIIDSFGLSSNYGYTF
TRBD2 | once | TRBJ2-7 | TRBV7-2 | TGTGCCAGCAGCTTGACTAGCGGACCGATTTACGAGCAGTACTTC | CASSLTSGPIYEQYF
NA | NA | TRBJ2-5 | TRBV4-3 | TGCGCCAGCAGCCAAGGACACACTATTCAAGAGACCCAGTACTTC | CASSQGHTIQETQYF
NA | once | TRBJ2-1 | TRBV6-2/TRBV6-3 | TGTGCCAGCGACGAGGGGGGTCTGTATCCCTCCTACAATGAGCAGTTCTTC | CASDEGGLYPSYNEQFF
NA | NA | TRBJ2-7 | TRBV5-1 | TGCGCCAGCAGCTTGAGACCCGGTGTGGGCGAGCAGTACTTC | CASSLRPGVGEQYF
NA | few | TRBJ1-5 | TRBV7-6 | TGTGCCAGCAGCTTGTCAGGGGTTAGCAATCAGCCCCAGCATTTT | CASSLSGVSNQPQHF
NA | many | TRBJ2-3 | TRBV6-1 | TGTGCCAGCAGTCTCGGCAGGGGACGCCCAGATACGCAGTATTTT | CASSLGRGRPDTQYF
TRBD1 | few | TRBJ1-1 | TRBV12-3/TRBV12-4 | TGTGCCAGCAGTCCCCAGGGGGTTGAAGCTTTCTTT | CASSPQGVEAFF
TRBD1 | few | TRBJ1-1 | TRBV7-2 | TGTGCCAGCAGCTTAGGTGGGACAGGGGGCTATACTGAAGCTTTCTTT | CASSLGGTGGYTEAFF
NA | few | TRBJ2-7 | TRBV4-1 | TGCGCCAGCAGCCAAGAGCCCCACAGTAGCTCCTACGAGCAGTACTTC | CASSQEPHSSSYEQYF
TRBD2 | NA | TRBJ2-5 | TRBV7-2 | TGTGCCAGCACTGCCGCGCGGGGGACTAGTTCGGAGACCCAGTACTTC | CASTAARGTSSETQYF
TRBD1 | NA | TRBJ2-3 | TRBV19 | TGTGCCAGTAGTATAGAGGACAGGGCGCAGTATTTT | CASSIEDRAQYF
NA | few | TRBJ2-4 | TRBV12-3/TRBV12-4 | TGTGCCAGCAGTTCCTCCAAAAACATTCAGTACTTC | CASSSSKNIQYF
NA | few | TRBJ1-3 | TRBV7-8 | TGTGCCAGCGCGGCAGGGGCCCTGGACACCATATATTTT | CASAAGALDTIYF
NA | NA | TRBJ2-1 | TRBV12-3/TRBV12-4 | TGTGCCAGCAGTAGATCGGGGGTCGTAGGGGAGCAGTTCTTC | CASSRSGVVGEQFF
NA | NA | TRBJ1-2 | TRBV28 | TGTGCCAGCAGTTTCGCCCGGGCCCACACCTTC | CASSFARAHTF
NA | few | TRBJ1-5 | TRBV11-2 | TGTGCCAGCAGCCGTACCGGACTAACTCGACAGCCCCAGCATTTT | CASSRTGLTRQPQHF
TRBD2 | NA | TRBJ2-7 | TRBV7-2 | TGTGCCAGCAGCATCTTAGCGGGAGGGACTACCTACGAGCAGTACTTC | CASSILAGGTTYEQYF
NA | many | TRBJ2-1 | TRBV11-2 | TGTGCCAGCAGCTTAGTTGCGGGACGTTACAATGAGCAGTTCTTC | CASSLVAGRYNEQFF